Listed below are T cell receptor beta chains from one sample, sequenced in a study of T cell responses to AZD1222 COVID-19 vaccine. Assay: immunoSEQ multiplex PCR; the TCRdb copy retains only in-frame clones and omits some. Counted here are about 120,000 clones, roughly 87% occurring once; the ten biggest clones make up 3.2%. The specimen comprised peripheral blood, sampled on day 0 of AZD1222 vaccination. The receptors were sampled from an adult in good health. CDR3s include the opening cysteine and the closing phenylalanine or tryptophan. D genes are given only for firm matches. The size entry is marked missing in some rows and otherwise reads once, few, many or a size class.

v_call	cdr3_length	j_call	clone_size	d_call	cdr3_aa	cdr3_nt
TRBV7-3	15	TRBJ1-1	once	TRBD1	CASSETGGHHTEAFF	TGTGCCAGCAGCGAGACAGGGGGCCATCACACTGAAGCTTTCTTT
TRBV11-3	12	TRBJ1-2	few	-	CASSSGSHGYTF	TGTGCCAGCAGCTCAGGCAGTCATGGCTACACCTTC
TRBV5-6	14	TRBJ1-4	-	-	CASSDVAGEEKLFF	TGTGCCAGCAGCGACGTTGCGGGTGAAGAAAAACTGTTTTTT
TRBV5-5	16	TRBJ2-1	-	TRBD1	CASSLDPDRVLNEQFF	TGTGCCAGCAGCTTGGACCCGGACAGGGTTCTCAATGAGCAGTTCTTC
TRBV24-1	15	TRBJ1-6	-	-	CATSDGLLPASPLHF	TGTGCCACCAGTGACGGTTTACTGCCGGCTTCACCCCTCCACTTT
TRBV19	12	TRBJ1-5	-	TRBD1	CASRDRDQPQHF	TGTGCCAGTAGGGACAGGGATCAGCCCCAGCATTTT
TRBV18	16	TRBJ1-3	-	-	CASSPASGDQGHTIYF	TGTGCCAGCTCACCGGCAAGCGGCGACCAAGGGCACACCATATATTTT
TRBV5-4	15	TRBJ1-4	-	-	CASSPDRSTNEKLFF	TGTGCCAGCAGCCCAGACCGATCAACTAATGAAAAACTGTTTTTT
TRBV28	16	TRBJ2-7	-	TRBD1	CASSSRDRGSSYEQYF	TGTGCCAGCAGTTCCCGGGACAGGGGGAGCTCCTACGAGCAGTACTTC
TRBV6-5	14	TRBJ1-4	-	-	CASSIRQNNEKLFF	TGTGCCAGCAGCATCCGACAGAATAATGAAAAACTGTTTTTT
TRBV28	15	TRBJ1-2	-	TRBD1	CASSTSWTGGDGYTF	TGTGCCAGCAGTACCTCCTGGACAGGGGGCGATGGCTACACCTTC
TRBV6-1	14	TRBJ2-4	-	-	CASSEEGVRNIQYF	TGTGCCAGCAGTGAAGAGGGTGTGCGAAACATTCAGTACTTC
TRBV5-5	15	TRBJ2-7	-	-	CASSLVPGTRHEQYF	TGTGCCAGCAGCTTGGTGCCAGGGACGAGGCACGAGCAGTACTTC
TRBV4-3	19	TRBJ1-1	-	-	CASSQDPKGAIGVKTEAFF	TGCGCCAGCAGCCAAGATCCTAAAGGGGCAATAGGGGTGAAGACTGAAGCTTTCTTT
TRBV7-2	17	TRBJ2-3	-	TRBD2	CASSVGPAGGQGDTQYF	TGTGCCAGCAGCGTAGGGCCTGCGGGGGGCCAGGGAGATACGCAGTATTTT
TRBV7-6	14	TRBJ2-6	-	-	CASSLSPGANVLTF	TGTGCCAGCAGCCTATCACCTGGGGCCAACGTCCTGACTTTC
TRBV7-2	13	TRBJ2-2	-	-	CASSLVATGELFF	TGTGCCAGCAGCTTAGTAGCCACCGGGGAGCTGTTTTTT
TRBV7-3	13	TRBJ2-2	-	-	CASSSGVTGELFF	TGTGCCAGCAGCTCAGGGGTCACCGGGGAGCTGTTTTTT
TRBV4-2	14	TRBJ1-6	-	-	CASSQDGDNSPLHF	TGTGCCAGCAGCCAAGATGGGGATAATTCACCCCTCCACTTT
TRBV29-1	15	TRBJ2-1	few	-	CSGNEGISSYNEQFF	TGCAGCGGCAACGAAGGGATTAGCTCCTACAATGAGCAGTTCTTC
TRBV19	15	TRBJ1-5	-	TRBD1	CASSSNARGRQPQHF	TGTGCCAGTAGTTCCAACGCCAGGGGGCGTCAGCCCCAGCATTTT
TRBV7-2	15	TRBJ2-5	-	TRBD2	CASRSRTSGGETQYF	TGTGCCAGCAGATCCAGGACTAGCGGGGGAGAGACCCAGTACTTC
TRBV5-1	14	TRBJ2-1	-	-	CASKSGTLDNEQFF	TGCGCCAGCAAATCCGGGACATTGGACAATGAGCAGTTCTTC
TRBV5-1	16	TRBJ2-7	-	TRBD2	CASRGSPLADSYEQYF	TGCGCCAGCAGAGGCTCGCCGCTAGCGGACTCCTACGAGCAGTACTTC
TRBV9	15	TRBJ2-1	-	-	CASSVEVGSYNEQFF	TGTGCCAGCAGCGTAGAGGTGGGCTCCTACAATGAGCAGTTCTTC
TRBV28	16	TRBJ1-2	once	-	CASSLGGWSGGNGYTF	TGTGCCAGCAGTTTAGGTGGTTGGTCCGGGGGCAATGGCTACACCTTC
TRBV2	14	TRBJ2-7	-	-	CASSDRQGSYEQYF	TGTGCCAGCAGTGATCGTCAGGGTTCCTACGAGCAGTACTTC
TRBV19	14	TRBJ2-2	-	-	CASSIASVTGELFF	TGTGCCAGTAGTATAGCTAGCGTCACCGGGGAGCTGTTTTTT
TRBV28	13	TRBJ2-7	-	-	CASSLGTPYEQYF	TGTGCCAGCAGTTTAGGGACACCCTACGAGCAGTACTTC
TRBV11-1	15	TRBJ2-2	few	TRBD2	CASSQLAGNTGELFF	TGTGCCAGCAGCCAACTAGCGGGGAACACCGGGGAGCTGTTTTTT
TRBV7-6	16	TRBJ1-5	-	-	CASSLGPGGSNQPQHF	TGTGCCAGCAGCTTAGGTCCGGGCGGTAGCAATCAGCCCCAGCATTTT
TRBV6-2/TRBV6-3	16	TRBJ1-4	-	TRBD1	CASSPASGTGGEKLFF	TGTGCCAGCAGTCCAGCCTCCGGGACAGGGGGCGAAAAACTGTTTTTT
TRBV6-5	14	TRBJ2-5	-	-	CASRGLSGQETQYF	TGTGCCAGCAGGGGGCTATCCGGGCAAGAGACCCAGTACTTC
TRBV27	16	TRBJ1-1	-	-	CASSHPRTGMNTEAFF	TGTGCCAGCAGTCACCCCAGGACGGGAATGAACACTGAAGCTTTCTTT